This TCR beta chain appears in the sequencing data of a study of CD8+ T cells in alopecia areata. The wider study: In an open-label trial, patients got 5 to 10 mg tofacitinib twice daily. General study results and limits: Sequenced scalp T cells also include alphabeta T cells resident in normal skin. Elevated clonality characterized lesional scalp relative to normal scalp, particularly in alopecia totalis/universalis.

RNA extraction and reverse transcription yielded cDNA as sequencing template. The assay was immunoSEQ multiplex PCR, and TCRdb's table has in-frame clones only and misses some. Of fewer than 100,000 clones listed, approximately 70% were seen once; the top ten hold around 15%. Treatment in this sample: oral pan-JAK inhibitor, 5-10 mg twice daily. Collection of lesional scalp punch biopsies and peripheral blood was performed in alopecia areata patients. This clone was counted a few times. Its cognate antigen is unknown. The ends were cut back, 5 bases at V and 3 bases at J, with 8 bases in the middle. This CDR3 comprises 12 residues. Germline-derived CDR1 and CDR2 are SEHNR and FQNEAQ (reference sequence).

The receptor was isolated from a human donor with alopecia areata. The chain combines TRBV7-9 with TRBJ2-7; no clear D. Specimen: CD8+ T cells sorted from blood, collected at approximately week 44, from a patient treated with tofacitinib. In nucleotides, the CDR3 is TGTGCCAGCAGCCCTCCTGTCTACGAGCAGTACTTC. Translation: CASSPPVYEQYF.